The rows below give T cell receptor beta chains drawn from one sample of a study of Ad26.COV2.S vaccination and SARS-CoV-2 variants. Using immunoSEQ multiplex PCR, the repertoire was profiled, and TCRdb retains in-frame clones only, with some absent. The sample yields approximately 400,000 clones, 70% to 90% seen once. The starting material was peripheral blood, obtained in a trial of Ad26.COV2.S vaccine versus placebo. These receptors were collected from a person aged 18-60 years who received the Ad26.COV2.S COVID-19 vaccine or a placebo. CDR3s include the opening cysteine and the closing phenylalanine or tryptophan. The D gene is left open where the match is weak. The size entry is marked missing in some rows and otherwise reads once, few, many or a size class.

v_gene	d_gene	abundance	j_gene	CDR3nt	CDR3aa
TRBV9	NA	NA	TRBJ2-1	TGTGCCAGCAGCCCCCAGATAGAGTTTGAGCAGTTCTTC	CASSPQIEFEQFF
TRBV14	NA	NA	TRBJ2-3	TGTGCCAGCAGCCCGGACGTGCGAGTCTACACAGATACGCAGTATTTT	CASSPDVRVYTDTQYF
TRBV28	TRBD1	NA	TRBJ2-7	TGTGCCAGCAGTCCGAACGGACAGGGCTTTGTGGACGAGCAGTACTTC	CASSPNGQGFVDEQYF
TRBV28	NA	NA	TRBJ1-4	TGTGCCAGCAGTTTAGGGGGGGACCCAACTAATGAAAAACTGTTTTTT	CASSLGGDPTNEKLFF
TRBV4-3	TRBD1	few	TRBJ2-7	TGCGCCAGCAGCCAAGACAGGGGGCTCTCCTACGAGCAGTACTTC	CASSQDRGLSYEQYF
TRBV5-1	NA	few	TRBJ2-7	TGCGCCAGCAGCTTGCCAAGGGCGACATCCTACGAGCAGTACTTC	CASSLPRATSYEQYF
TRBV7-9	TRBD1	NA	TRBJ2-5	TGTGCCAGCAGCTACGGACAGGGTACTGATGAGACCCAGTACTTC	CASSYGQGTDETQYF
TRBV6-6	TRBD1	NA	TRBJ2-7	TGTGCCAGCAGCGACAGGGAAAGGAGCGAGCAGTACTTC	CASSDRERSEQYF
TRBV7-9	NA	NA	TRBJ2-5	TGTGCCAGCGCGTTGGGGGGGCGGTTTGAGACCCAGTACTTC	CASALGGRFETQYF
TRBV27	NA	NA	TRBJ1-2	TGTGCCAGCAGTTTTCAGGCGCGTAACTATGGCTACACCTTC	CASSFQARNYGYTF
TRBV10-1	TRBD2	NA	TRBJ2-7	TGCGCCACAGACTCCGGGACTAGCGGGTTGGAGTCCTACGACGAGCAGTACTTC	CATDSGTSGLESYDEQYF
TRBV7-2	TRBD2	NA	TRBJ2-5	TGTGCCAGCAGCTTATTTGAGGGACTAAGCTACCAAGAGACCCAGTACTTC	CASSLFEGLSYQETQYF
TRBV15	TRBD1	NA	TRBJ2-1	TGTGCCACCAGCAGAGTTAGGGACAGAAACAATGAGCAGTTCTTC	CATSRVRDRNNEQFF
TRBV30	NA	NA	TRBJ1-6	TGTGCCTGGAGTATGACAGTAGATAATTCACCCCTCCACTTT	CAWSMTVDNSPLHF
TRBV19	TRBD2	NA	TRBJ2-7	TGTGCCAGTAACCAGCGGGGTCTATCCTACGAGCAGTACTTC	CASNQRGLSYEQYF
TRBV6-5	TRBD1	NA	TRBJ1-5	TGTGCCAGCGGAGACAGGGCCCTCAATCAGCCCCAGCATTTT	CASGDRALNQPQHF
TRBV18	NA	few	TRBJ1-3	TGTGCCAGCTCACGACACTCTGGAAACACCATATATTTT	CASSRHSGNTIYF
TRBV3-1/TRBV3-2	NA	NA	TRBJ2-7	TGTGCCTGTGGGGGGAGGATCTTC	CACGGRIF
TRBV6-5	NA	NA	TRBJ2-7	TGTGCCAGCAGGGGGGGCGGGACACAAGGCGAGCAGTACTTC	CASRGGGTQGEQYF
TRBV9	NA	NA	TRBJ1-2	TGTGCCAGCAGCGTAAACACAGGGAACTATGGCTACACCTTC	CASSVNTGNYGYTF
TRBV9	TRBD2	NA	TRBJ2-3	TGTGCCAGCAGCGTAAGCGGGGAATTGGCAGATACGCAGTATTTT	CASSVSGELADTQYF
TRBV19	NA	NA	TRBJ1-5	TGTGCCAGTAGAGTCGAGACCGGGCAGGGGATTTATCAGCCCCAGCATTTT	CASRVETGQGIYQPQHF
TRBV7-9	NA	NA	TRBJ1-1	TGTGCCAGCAGCCCCGTCGCCAGGGACGGCAACACTGAAGCTTTCTTT	CASSPVARDGNTEAFF
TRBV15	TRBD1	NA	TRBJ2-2	TGTGCCACCAGCAGAGGGGGACAGGGGAGGACCGGGGAGCTGTTTTTT	CATSRGGQGRTGELFF
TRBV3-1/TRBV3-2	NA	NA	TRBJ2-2	TGTGCCAGCACAAAAAGGAGGGCGGAGTCCGGGGAGCTGTTTTTT	CASTKRRAESGELFF
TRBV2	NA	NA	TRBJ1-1	TGTGCCAGCAGACAGGACTTGAACACTGAAGCTTTCTTT	CASRQDLNTEAFF
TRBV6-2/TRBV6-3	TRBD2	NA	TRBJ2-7	TGTGCCAGCAGTATCATACTAGCGCCATACTACGAGCAGTACTTC	CASSIILAPYYEQYF
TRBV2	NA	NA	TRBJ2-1	TGTGCCAGCAGTGAAGGGTTAGAAAGGCAGTTCTTC	CASSEGLERQFF
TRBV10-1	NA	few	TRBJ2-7	TGCGCCAGCAGCGGGGGAGTTGGATACGAGCAGTACTTC	CASSGGVGYEQYF
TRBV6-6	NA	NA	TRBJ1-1	TGTGCCAGCAGTCCTCGACATAACATGAACACTGAAGCTTTCTTT	CASSPRHNMNTEAFF
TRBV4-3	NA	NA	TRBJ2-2	TGCGCCAGCAGTCCACGACTGGACACCGGGGAGCTGTTTTTT	CASSPRLDTGELFF
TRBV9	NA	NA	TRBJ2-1	TGTGCCAGCAGCGTAGGGGGGGCTAGCGGAAACAATGAGCAGTTCTTC	CASSVGGASGNNEQFF
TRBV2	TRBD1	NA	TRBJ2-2	TGTGCCAGCAGAGGGGCAGGGGGTTCTCCGAGCACCGGGGAGCTGTTTTTT	CASRGAGGSPSTGELFF
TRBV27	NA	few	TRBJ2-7	TGTGCCAGCAGTAACGGGGGAACCTACGAGCAGTACTTC	CASSNGGTYEQYF
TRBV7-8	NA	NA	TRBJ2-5	TGTGCCAGCAGCTTAGTCGGGGGACCCGTCGAAACCCAGTACTTC	CASSLVGGPVETQYF
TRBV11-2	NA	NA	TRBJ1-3	TGTGCCAGCAGCTTTCGAGGTGCCGGAAACACCATATATTTT	CASSFRGAGNTIYF
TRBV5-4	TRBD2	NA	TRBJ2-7	TGTGCCAGCAGCCCGGGGGGGGCGGGGGAGCTCTACGAGCAGTACTTC	CASSPGGAGELYEQYF
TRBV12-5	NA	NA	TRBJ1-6	TGTGCTAGTGGTTTGAGCTCCTATAATTCACCCCTCCACTTT	CASGLSSYNSPLHF
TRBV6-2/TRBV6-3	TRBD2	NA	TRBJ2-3	TGTGCCAGCAGTTACTCGAAAGGGACTAGCGGGAGATCGAGCACAGATACGCAGTATTTT	CASSYSKGTSGRSSTDTQYF
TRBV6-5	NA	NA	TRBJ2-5	TGTGCCAGCAGTTACTCGTACGGAGGTAATTTGGAGACCCAGTACTTC	CASSYSYGGNLETQYF
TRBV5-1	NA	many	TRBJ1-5	TGCGCCAGCAGCTTGGCGGGGACCCAGCCCCAGCATTTT	CASSLAGTQPQHF
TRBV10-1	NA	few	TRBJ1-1	TGCGCCAGCAGTGCTGGCGGTGGAAACACTGAAGCTTTCTTT	CASSAGGGNTEAFF
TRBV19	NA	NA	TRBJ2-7	TGTGCCAGTAGAGGAACGTGGGACTCCTACGAGCAGTACTTC	CASRGTWDSYEQYF
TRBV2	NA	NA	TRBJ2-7	TGTGCCAGCAGGTTCACAGACGGGTTCGGGAACGAGCAGTACTTC	CASRFTDGFGNEQYF
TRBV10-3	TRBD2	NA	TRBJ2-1	TGTGCCATCAGTGAGTCGCGGGCGGGAGACAATGAGCAGTTCTTC	CAISESRAGDNEQFF
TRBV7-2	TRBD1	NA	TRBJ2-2	TGTGCCAGCAGCTTTGGACAGGCGCTCACCGGGGAGCTGTTTTTT	CASSFGQALTGELFF
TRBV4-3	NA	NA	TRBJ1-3	TGCGCCAGCAGCCAAGATGGGGGGGCTGGAAACACCATATATTTT	CASSQDGGAGNTIYF
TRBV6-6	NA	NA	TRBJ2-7	TGTGCCAGCAGTTACTCGTTTGCCATCTACGAGCAGTACTTC	CASSYSFAIYEQYF
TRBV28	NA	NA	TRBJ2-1	TGTGCCAGCAGTTTGCTTAGCCCCTTCGGTCTAAATGGCTACAATGAGCAGTTCTTC	CASSLLSPFGLNGYNEQFF
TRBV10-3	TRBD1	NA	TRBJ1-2	TGTGCCATCAGGGGACAGGGAGGGAACGGAAGCTACACCTTC	CAIRGQGGNGSYTF
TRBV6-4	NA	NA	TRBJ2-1	TGTGCCAGCAGTGACCCTATCGGGGGGCACAATGAGCAGTTCTTC	CASSDPIGGHNEQFF
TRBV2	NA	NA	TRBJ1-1	TGTGCCAGCAGTGAAGCGCGTCAGGGGTCCAATGAAGCTTTCTTT	CASSEARQGSNEAFF
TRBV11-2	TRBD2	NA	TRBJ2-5	TGTGCCAGCAGCTTGGGAGCGGGAGTGGAGACCCAGTACTTC	CASSLGAGVETQYF
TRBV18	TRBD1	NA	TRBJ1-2	TGTGCCAGCTCACCGGTCAGGGGGGACTATGGCTACACCTTC	CASSPVRGDYGYTF
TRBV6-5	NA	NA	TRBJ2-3	TGTGCCAGCAGTTACTACGGGCCTCGAGAAACGCAGTATTTT	CASSYYGPRETQYF
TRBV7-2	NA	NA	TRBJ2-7	TGTGCCAGCAGCTTAGCGGCAGGGACGAACTCCTACGAGCAGTACTTC	CASSLAAGTNSYEQYF
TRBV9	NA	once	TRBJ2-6	TGTGCCAGCAGCGTAGGGGGAACTGGGGCCAACGTCCTGACTTTC	CASSVGGTGANVLTF